This T cell receptor (beta chain) comes out of a study of STAT5B mutations in CD4+ large granular lymphocyte leukemia. Details on this clone: Its antigen is as yet unknown.

Study-level points and caveats: Top patient clones used TRBV06 genes more often: 8/27 versus 2/35 in controls. CD4-sorted patient repertoires seemed more clonal than healthy CD4+ repertoires.

The survey-level immunoSEQ assay was used. Generated by immunoSEQ multiplex PCR, the TCRdb table keeps only in-frame clones and is missing some. The sample yields fewer than 40,000 clones, 78% seen once. Germline CDR1 is ENHRY and CDR2 is SYGVKD. V trimming: 5 bases; J trimming: 6 bases; junction bases outside the gene matches: 6. The CDR3 consists of 14 residues. The specimen was CD4+ T cells from blood buffy coats. J is TRBJ2-3 and V is TRBV10-3; 9 bases are a match to TRBD1. This clonotype was obtained from a human donor in good health. The DNA of the CDR3 is TGTGCCATCAGTCCCCAACAGGGGGCTGATACGCAGTATTTT. As protein: CAISPQQGADTQYF.